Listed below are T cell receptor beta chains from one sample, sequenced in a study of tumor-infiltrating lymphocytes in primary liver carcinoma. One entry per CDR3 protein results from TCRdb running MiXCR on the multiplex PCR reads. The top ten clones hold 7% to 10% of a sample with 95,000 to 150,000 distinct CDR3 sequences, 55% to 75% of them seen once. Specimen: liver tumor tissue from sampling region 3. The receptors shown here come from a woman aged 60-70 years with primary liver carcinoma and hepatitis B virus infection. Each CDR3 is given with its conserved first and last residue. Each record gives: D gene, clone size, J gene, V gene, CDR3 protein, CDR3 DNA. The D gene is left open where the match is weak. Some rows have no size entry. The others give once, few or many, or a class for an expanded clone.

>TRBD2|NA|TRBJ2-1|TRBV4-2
CASSLDTGGSYNEQFF
TGTGCCAGCAGTCTAGATACGGGAGGGTCCTACAATGAGCAGTTCTTC
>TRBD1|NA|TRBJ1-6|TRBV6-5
CACSHRQGLRADSPLHF
TGTGCCTGCAGTCACCGACAGGGTTTACGTGCGGATTCACCCCTCCACTTT
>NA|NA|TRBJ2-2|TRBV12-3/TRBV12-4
CACSVRKGGAGELFF
TGTGCCTGCAGTGTTCGGAAGGGGGGCGCCGGGGAGCTGTTTTTT
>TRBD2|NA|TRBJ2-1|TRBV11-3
CASSLDLAGGKERFF
TGTGCCAGCAGCTTAGACCTAGCGGGAGGTAAGGAGCGGTTCTTC
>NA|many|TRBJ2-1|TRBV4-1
CASSQDYSNEQFF
TGCGCCAGCAGCCAAGATTACAGTAATGAGCAGTTCTTC
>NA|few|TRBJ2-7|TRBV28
CASSLDTSYEQYF
TGTGCCAGCAGTCTGGACACATCCTACGAGCAGTACTTC
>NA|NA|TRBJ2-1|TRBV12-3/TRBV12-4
CASSSRPRERDNEQFF
TGTGCCAGCAGTTCTCGCCCACGGGAGAGGGACAATGAGCAGTTCTTT
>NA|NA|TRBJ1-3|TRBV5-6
CAGSLRQEEFGNTIYF
TGTGCCGGCAGCTTGAGGCAGGAGGAATTCGGGAACACCATATATTTT
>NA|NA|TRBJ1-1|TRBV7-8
CASRSQGVGTEAIF
TGTGCCAGCAGATCTCAAGGAGTGGGCACTGAAGCTATCTTT
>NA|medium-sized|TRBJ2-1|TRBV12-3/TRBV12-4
CASSWGRTQFF
TGTGCCAGCAGTTGGGGTAGGACGCAGTTCTTC
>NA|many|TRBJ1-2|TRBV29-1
CSVARGLGYGYTF
TGCAGCGTTGCAAGGGGACTGGGCTATGGCTACACCTTC
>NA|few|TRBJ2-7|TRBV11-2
CASSSPNAATYEQYF
TGTGCCAGCAGCTCCCCTAACGCTGCAACCTACGAGCAGTACTTC
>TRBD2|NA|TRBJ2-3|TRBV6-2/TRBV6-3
CASLFAGAVDTQYF
TGTGCCAGCCTCTTCGCGGGAGCTGTAGATACGCAGTATTTT
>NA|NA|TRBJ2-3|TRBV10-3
CAIGRTDTKYF
TGTGCCATCGGACGCACAGATACGAAGTATTTC
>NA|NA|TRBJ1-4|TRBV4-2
CDSSRAEGGEILFF
TGTGACAGCAGCCGAGCAGAAGGGGGTGAAATACTGTTTTTT
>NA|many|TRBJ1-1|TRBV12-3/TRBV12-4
CASSPDKWGKAFF
TGTGCCAGCAGCCCCGACAAGTGGGGCAAAGCTTTCTTT
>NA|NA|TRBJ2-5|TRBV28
CAISLPYSTSETQYF
TGTGCCATCAGTTTGCCCTACTCGACGAGCGAGACCCAGTACTTC
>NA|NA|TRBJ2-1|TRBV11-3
CASSPRGARAMSNEQFF
TGTGCCAGCAGCCCCCGGGGGGCGCGGGCCATGAGCAATGAACAGTTCTTC
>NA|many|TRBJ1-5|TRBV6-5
CASSLTSIQPQHF
TGTGCCAGCAGTTTGACCTCAATTCAGCCCCAGCATTTT
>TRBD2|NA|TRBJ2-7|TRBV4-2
CASSQGDGLACSYEQYF
TGTGCCAGCAGCCAAGGTGATGGACTAGCTTGTTCCTACGAGCAGTACTTC
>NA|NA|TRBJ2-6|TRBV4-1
CAISQEPQGSGANVLTF
TGCGCCATCAGCCAAGAGCCACAAGGTTCCGGGGCCAACGTCCTGACTTTC
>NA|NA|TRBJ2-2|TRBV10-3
CAISENSSYTGELFF
TGTGCCATCAGTGAGAATTCGTCGTATACCGGGGAGCTGTTTTTT
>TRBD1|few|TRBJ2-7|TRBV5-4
CASSLAGTGDEQYF
TGTGCCAGCAGCTTGGCCGGGACAGGAGACGAGCAGTACTTC
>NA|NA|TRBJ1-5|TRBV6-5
CASSARGLGNQPQHF
TGTGCCAGCAGTGCCCGGGGACTGGGAAATCAGCCCCAGCATTTT
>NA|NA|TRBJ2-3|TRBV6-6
CASSYGESSNQPQYF
TGTGCCAGCAGTTACGGTGAATCTAGCAATCAGCCCCAGTATTTT
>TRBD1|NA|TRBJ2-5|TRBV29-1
CGVEGPTGSIESQYF
TGTGGCGTTGAAGGCCCGACAGGGTCCATTGAGAGCCAGTACTTC
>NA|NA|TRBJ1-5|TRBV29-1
CSARDPGQPQHF
TGCAGCGCAAGGGACCCGGGGCAGCCTCAGCATTTT
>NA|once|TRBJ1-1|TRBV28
CASNLGDKSVAFF
TGTGCCAGTAATTTGGGGGACAAATCTGTAGCTTTCTTT
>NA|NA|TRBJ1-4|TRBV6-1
CASSGPVGANEKLFF
TGTGCCAGCAGTGGCCCCGTGGGGGCTAATGAAAAACTGTTTTTT
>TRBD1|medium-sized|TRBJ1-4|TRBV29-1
CSGMTGGNEKLFF
TGCAGCGGTATGACAGGGGGTAATGAAAAACTGTTTTTT
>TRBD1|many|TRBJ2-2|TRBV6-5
CASSPDREAGELFF
TGTGCCAGCAGTCCGGACAGGGAGGCCGGGGAGCTGTTTTTT
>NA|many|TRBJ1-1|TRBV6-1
CASKQGTTEAFF
TGTGCCAGCAAGCAGGGGACCACTGAAGCTTTCTTT
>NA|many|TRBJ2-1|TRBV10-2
CASLFSRGRGEQFF
TGCGCCAGCCTATTTTCGAGGGGGAGGGGTGAGCAGTTCTTC
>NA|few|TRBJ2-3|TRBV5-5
CASSYRADAQYF
TGTGCCAGCAGCTACAGGGCAGATGCGCAGTATTTT
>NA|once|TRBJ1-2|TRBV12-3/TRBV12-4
CASSLAQGGINYGYTF
TGTGCTAGCAGTTTAGCGCAGGGAGGGATAAACTATGGCTACACCTTC
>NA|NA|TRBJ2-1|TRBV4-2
CASSQDRGDGVTLF
TGTGCCAGCAGCCAAGATAGGGGAGACGGGGTCACGTTATTC
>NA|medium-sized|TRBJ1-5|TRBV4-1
CASSQAMGLNQPQHF
TGCGCCAGCAGCCAAGCGATGGGGCTAAATCAGCCCCAGCATTTT
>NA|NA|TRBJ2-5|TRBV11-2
CVSSQTQEAQYF
TGTGTCAGCAGCCAGACACAAGAGGCCCAGTACTTC